The TCR beta chain under discussion was sequenced for a study of beta chain features in type 1 diabetes. Since all of the isolated RNA was reverse transcribed, expressed TCRB transcripts were what got sequenced. Sequencing used immunoSEQ multiplex PCR; TCRdb keeps in-frame clones, though not all of them. The repertoire holds 400,000 to 550,000 clones, with roughly 10% as singletons. The sample holds a few counts of this clone. Its antigen is still unknown. Study results and caveats: Because the template was cDNA, high-expressing cells might be over-represented.

This CDR3 spans 15 amino acids. CDR1 and CDR2 from the germline V gene are MDHEN and SYDVKM. J was trimmed by 2 bases and V by 1 base; bases with no gene match: 3. Sequencing input: naive CD4+ T cells from blood. The clonotype comes from a woman younger than 30 in good health. This chain connects TRBV28 to TRBJ2-7; the match to TRBD2 covers 9 bases. The CDR3 reads CASSLSSGRPYEQYF. The CDR3 nucleotides are TGTGCCAGCAGTTTATCGAGCGGGAGGCCCTACGAGCAGTACTTC. Combining the CDR3 with reference TRBV28 and TRBJ2-7 gives the whole variable domain DVKVTQSSRYLVKRTGEKVFLECVQDMDHENMFWYRQDPGLGLRLIYFSYDVKMKEKGDIPEGYSVSREKKERFSLILESASTNQTSMYLCASSLSSGRPYEQYFGPGTRLTVT.